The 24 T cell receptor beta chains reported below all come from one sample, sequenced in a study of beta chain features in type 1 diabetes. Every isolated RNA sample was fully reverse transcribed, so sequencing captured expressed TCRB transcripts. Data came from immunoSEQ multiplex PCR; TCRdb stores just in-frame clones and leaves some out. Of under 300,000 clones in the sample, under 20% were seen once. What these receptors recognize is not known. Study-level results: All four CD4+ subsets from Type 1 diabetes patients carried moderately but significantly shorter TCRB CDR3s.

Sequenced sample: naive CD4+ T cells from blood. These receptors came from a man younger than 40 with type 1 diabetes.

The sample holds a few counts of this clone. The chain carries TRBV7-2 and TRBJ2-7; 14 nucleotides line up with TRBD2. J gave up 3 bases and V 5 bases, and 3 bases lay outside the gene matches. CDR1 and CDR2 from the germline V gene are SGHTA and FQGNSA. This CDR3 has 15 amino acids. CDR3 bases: TGTGCCAGCAGCCCCGGACTAGCGGGAGGCTACGAGCAGTACTTC. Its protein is CASSPGLAGGYEQYF.

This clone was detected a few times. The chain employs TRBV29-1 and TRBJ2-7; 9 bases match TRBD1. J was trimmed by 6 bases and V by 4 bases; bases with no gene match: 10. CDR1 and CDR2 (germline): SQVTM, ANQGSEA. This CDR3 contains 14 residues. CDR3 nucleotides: TGCAGCGTTGCCGAACCGGGACAGGGCAGCGAGCAGTACTTC. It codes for CSVAEPGQGSEQYF.

CDR3 residues: CASKGGLVTYNEQFF. The CDR3 region has the DNA TGTGCCAGCAAGGGTGGACTAGTTACTTACAATGAGCAGTTCTTC. V gene TRBV6-1 combines with J gene TRBJ2-1; TRBD2 aligns across 7 bases. V gave up 7 bases and J gave up 4 bases; unmatched junction bases: 10. Germline loops: CDR1 MNHNS, CDR2 SASEGT. The CDR3 loop spans 15 amino acids.

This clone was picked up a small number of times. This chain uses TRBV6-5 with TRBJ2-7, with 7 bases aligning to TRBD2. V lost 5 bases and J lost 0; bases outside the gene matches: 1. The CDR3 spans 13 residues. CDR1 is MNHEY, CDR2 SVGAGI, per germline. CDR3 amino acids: CASSRTSSYEQYF. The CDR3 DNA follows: TGTGCCAGCAGTCGGACTAGCTCCTACGAGCAGTACTTC.

CDR3 sequence (DNA): TGTGCCAGCAGTCCCTCCCCCATGAGGAGGAGCAATCAGCCCCAGCATTTT. Its translation: CASSPSPMRRSNQPQHF. This sequence joins TRBV28 and TRBJ1-5; unclear D gene. This CDR3 is built from 17 residues. Germline-derived CDR1 and CDR2 are MDHEN and SYDVKM. V lost 5 bases, J lost 1 base, and 18 bases lay in between.

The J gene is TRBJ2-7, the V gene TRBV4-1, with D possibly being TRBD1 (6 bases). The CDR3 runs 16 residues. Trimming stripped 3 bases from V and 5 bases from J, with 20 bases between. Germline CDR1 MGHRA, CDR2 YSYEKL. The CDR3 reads CASSHLPGQQYDEQYF. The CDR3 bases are TGCGCCAGCAGCCACCTGCCGGGACAACAGTACGACGAGCAGTACTTC.

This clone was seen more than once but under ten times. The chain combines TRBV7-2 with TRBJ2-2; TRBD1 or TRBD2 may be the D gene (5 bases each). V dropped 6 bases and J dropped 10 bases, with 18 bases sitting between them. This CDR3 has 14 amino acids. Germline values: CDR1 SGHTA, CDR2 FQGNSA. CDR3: CASRLGTPLLELFF. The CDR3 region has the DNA TGTGCCAGCAGGTTGGGGACGCCACTCTTGGAGCTGTTTTTT.

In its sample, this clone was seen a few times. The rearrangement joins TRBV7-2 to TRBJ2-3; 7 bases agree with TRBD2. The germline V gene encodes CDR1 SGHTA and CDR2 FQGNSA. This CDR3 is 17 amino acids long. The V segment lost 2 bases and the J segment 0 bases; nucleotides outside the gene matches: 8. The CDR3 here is CASSLRSLAASTDTQYF. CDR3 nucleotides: TGTGCCAGCAGCTTAAGGTCGCTAGCGGCTAGCACAGATACGCAGTATTTT.

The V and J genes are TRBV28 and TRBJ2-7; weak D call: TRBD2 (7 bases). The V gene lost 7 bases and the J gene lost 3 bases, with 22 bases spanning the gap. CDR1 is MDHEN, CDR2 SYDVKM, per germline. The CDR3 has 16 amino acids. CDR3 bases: TGTGCCAGCACTACAATGCGGGGGCATATGGGCTACGAGCAGTACTTC. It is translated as CASTTMRGHMGYEQYF.

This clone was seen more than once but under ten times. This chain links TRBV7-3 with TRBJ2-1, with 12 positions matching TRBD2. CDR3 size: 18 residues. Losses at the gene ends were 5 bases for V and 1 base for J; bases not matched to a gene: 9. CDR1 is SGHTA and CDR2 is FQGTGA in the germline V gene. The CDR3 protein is CASSPPLGLAGSYNEQFF. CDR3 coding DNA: TGTGCCAGCAGCCCTCCCCTCGGACTAGCGGGGTCCTACAATGAGCAGTTCTTC.

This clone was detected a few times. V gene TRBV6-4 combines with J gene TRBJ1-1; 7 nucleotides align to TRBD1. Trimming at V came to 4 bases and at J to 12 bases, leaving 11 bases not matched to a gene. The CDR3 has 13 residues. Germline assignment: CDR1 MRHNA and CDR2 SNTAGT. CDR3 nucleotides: TGTGCCAGCAGTGCGTTCTCCGGGACAGCTACTTTCTTT. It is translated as CASSAFSGTATFF.

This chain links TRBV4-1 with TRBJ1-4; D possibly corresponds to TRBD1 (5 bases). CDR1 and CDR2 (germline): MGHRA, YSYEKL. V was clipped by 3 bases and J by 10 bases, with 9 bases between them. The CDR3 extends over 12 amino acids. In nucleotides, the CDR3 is TGCGCCAGCAGCCAGGCGAGGGGAAAACTGTTTTTT. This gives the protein CASSQARGKLFF.

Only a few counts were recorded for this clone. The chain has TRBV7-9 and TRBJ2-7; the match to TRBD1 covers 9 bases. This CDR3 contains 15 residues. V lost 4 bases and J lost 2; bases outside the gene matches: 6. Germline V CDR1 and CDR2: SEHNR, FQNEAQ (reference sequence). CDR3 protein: CASSWDREWAYEQYF. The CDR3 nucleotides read TGTGCCAGCAGCTGGGACAGGGAGTGGGCCTACGAGCAGTACTTC.

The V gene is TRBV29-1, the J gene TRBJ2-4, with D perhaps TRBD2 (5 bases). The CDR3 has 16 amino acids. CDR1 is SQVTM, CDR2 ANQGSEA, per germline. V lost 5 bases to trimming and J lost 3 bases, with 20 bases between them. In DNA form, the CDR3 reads TGCAGCGTTCCTCCGGACCGTTCCGAGGGCAAAAACATTCAGTACTTC. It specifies CSVPPDRSEGKNIQYF.

CDR3 amino acids: CASSLAQGSDTQYF. The DNA for the CDR3 is TGCGCCAGCAGCTTGGCTCAGGGGTCAGATACGCAGTATTTT. This sequence joins TRBV5-1 and TRBJ2-3; possibly TRBD1 for D (6 bases). CDR1 is SGHRS and CDR2 is YFSETQ in the germline V gene. The CDR3 covers 14 residues. Trimming pared 0 bases from V and 4 bases from J, leaving 9 bases between.

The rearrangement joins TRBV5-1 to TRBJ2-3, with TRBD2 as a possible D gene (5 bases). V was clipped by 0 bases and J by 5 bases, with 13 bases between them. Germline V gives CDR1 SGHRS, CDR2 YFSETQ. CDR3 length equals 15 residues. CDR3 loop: CASSLGVLAKDTQYF. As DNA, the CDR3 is TGCGCCAGCAGCTTGGGAGTCCTAGCTAAAGATACGCAGTATTTT.

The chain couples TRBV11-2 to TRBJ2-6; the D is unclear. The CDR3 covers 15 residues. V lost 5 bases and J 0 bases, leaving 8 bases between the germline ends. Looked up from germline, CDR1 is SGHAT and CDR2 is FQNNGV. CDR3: CASSRGSSGANVLTF. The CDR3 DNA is TGTGCCAGCAGCCGCGGAAGCTCTGGGGCCAACGTCCTGACTTTC.

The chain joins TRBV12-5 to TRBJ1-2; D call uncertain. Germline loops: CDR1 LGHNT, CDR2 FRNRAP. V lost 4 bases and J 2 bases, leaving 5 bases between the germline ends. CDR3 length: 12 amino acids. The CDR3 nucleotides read TGTGCTAGTGGTTGGGAGAACTATGGCTACACCTTC. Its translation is CASGWENYGYTF.

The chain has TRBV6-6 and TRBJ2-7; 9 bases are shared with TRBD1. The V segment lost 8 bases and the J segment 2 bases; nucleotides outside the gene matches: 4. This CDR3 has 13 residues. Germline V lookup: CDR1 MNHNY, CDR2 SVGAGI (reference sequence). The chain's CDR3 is CASGGQGTYEQYF. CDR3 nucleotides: TGTGCCAGCGGCGGACAGGGGACCTACGAGCAGTACTTC.

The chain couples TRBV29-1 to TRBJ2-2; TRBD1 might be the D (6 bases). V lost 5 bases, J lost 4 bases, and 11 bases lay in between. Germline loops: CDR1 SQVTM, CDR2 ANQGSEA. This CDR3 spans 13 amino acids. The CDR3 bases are TGCAGCGTTCACGGGACAACCACCGGGGAGCTGTTTTTT. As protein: CSVHGTTTGELFF.

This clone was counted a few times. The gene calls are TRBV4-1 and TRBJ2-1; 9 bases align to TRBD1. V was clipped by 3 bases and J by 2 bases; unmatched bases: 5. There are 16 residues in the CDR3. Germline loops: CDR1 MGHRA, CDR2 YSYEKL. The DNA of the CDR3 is TGCGCCAGCAGCCATGGGACAGGGATCCCCTACAATGAGCAGTTCTTC. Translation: CASSHGTGIPYNEQFF.

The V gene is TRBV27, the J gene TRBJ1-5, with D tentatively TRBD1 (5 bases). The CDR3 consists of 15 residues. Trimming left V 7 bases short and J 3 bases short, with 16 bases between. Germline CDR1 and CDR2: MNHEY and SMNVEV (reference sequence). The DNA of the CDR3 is TGTGCCAGCACCACCATCGGGGGGGTCAATCAGCCCCAGCATTTT. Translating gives CASTTIGGVNQPQHF.

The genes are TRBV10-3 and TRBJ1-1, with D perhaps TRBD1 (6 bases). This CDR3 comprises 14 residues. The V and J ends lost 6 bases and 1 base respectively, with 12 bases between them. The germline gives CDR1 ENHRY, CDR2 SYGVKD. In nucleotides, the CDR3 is TGTGCCATCAGCCTGGACAGAAAGAACACTGAAGCTTTCTTT. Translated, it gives CAISLDRKNTEAFF.

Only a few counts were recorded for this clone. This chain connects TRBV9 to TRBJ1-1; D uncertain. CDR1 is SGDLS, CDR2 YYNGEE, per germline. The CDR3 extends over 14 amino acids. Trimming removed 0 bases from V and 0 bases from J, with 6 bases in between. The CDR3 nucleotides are TGTGCCAGCAGCGTAGCTGTGGTGAACACTGAAGCTTTCTTT. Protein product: CASSVAVVNTEAFF. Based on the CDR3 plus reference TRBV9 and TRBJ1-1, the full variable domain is DSGVTQTPKHLITATGQRVTLRCSPRSGDLSVYWYQQSLDQGLQFLIQYYNGEERAKGNILERFSAQQFPDLHSELNLSSLELGDSALYFCASSVAVVNTEAFFGQGTRLTVV.